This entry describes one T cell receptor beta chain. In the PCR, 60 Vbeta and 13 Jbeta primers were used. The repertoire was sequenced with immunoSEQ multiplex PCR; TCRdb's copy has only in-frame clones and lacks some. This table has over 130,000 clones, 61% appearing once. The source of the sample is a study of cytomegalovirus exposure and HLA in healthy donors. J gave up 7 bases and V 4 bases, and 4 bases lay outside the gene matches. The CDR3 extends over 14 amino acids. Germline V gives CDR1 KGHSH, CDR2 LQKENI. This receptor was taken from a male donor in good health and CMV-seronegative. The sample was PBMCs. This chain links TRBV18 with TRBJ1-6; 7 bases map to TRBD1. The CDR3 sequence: CASSRDSENSPLHF. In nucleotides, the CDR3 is TGTGCCAGCTCACGGGACAGTGAGAATTCACCCCTCCACTTT.